This T cell receptor (beta chain) appears in the sequencing data of a study of blood T cell repertoires in COVID-19. For the study at large: Sites across the United States, Italy and Spain contributed samples from acute and convalescent COVID-19.

The CDR3 covers 17 residues. Per germline, CDR1 MRHNA and CDR2 SNTAGT. Trimming took 2 bases from V and 5 from J, leaving 19 bases between them. Methods used by the authors: The assay estimated nucleated cells by amplifying reference gene primers. The data were produced by immunoSEQ multiplex PCR, yet TCRdb's version contains in-frame clones alone and is incomplete. That table supplies the V and J calls and clone size; D and trimming were determined from the DNA. The repertoire holds 90,000 to 120,000 clones, with roughly 89% as singletons. Sequenced material: peripheral blood. This TCR was recovered from a man between 65 and 85 years old with acute or convalescent COVID-19. The V call is TRBV6-4, the J call TRBJ1-5, with D maybe TRBD1 (5 bases). CDR3 loop: CASSDPGRTRGDQPQHF. CDR3 sequence (DNA): TGTGCCAGCAGTGACCCCGGCAGGACAAGAGGTGATCAGCCCCAGCATTTT.